These 25 T cell receptor beta chains were sequenced from one sample in a study of CD8 T cells in Susac syndrome. The RNA, roughly 0.5 to 1 ug, was put through reverse transcription using random hexamers. One entry per CDR3 protein, called by TCRdb with MiXCR from the immunoSEQ multiplex PCR reads. This sample yields 150,000 to 180,000 distinct CDR3 sequences, of which approximately 93% are seen a single time; just over 0.2% belongs to the top ten. The sequencing input was CD8+ T cells from PBMCs. The source is a human donor with multiple sclerosis.

The rearrangement uses TRBV4-3 and TRBJ2-5, with TRBD1 matching 7 bases. The CDR3 contains 16 residues. Trimming cost V 0 bases and J 2 bases; bases outside gene matches: 6. The V gene's germline CDR1 is LGHNA and CDR2 YSLEER. In nucleotides, the CDR3 is TGCGCCAGCAGCCAAGACATCGACAGGGCACAAGAGACCCAGTACTTC. Protein sequence: CASSQDIDRAQETQYF.

V is TRBV28 and J is TRBJ1-3; a possible D gene is TRBD1 (5 bases). The V end lost 6 bases, the J end lost 6 bases, and 15 bases lay between the germline ends. CDR3 length equals 14 residues. Germline loops: CDR1 MDHEN, CDR2 SYDVKM. The DNA of the CDR3 is TGTGCCAGCAGCTTGGGGGTTCCTGAAAACACCATATATTTT. Translating gives CASSLGVPENTIYF.

This chain connects TRBV9 to TRBJ2-7; D possibly uses TRBD1 or TRBD2 (7 bases each). The V gene lost 3 bases and the J gene lost 4 bases, with 14 bases spanning the gap. Germline values: CDR1 SGDLS, CDR2 YYNGEE. The CDR3 has 14 amino acids. The CDR3 DNA reads TGTGCCAGCAGCGGACAGGGCGGGGGATACGAGCAGTACTTC. As protein: CASSGQGGGYEQYF.

The chain joins TRBV13 to TRBJ1-2; 9 bases are shared with TRBD1. V was clipped by 4 bases and J by 5 bases; unmatched bases: 20. Germline V gene data show CDR1 as PRHDT and CDR2 as FYEKMQ (reference sequence). CDR3 length: 19 amino acids. CDR3 in amino acids: CASSSRDTGTGPLLYGYTF. The CDR3 region has the DNA TGTGCCAGCAGCTCTAGGGATACCGGGACAGGGCCACTTTTATATGGCTACACCTTC.

The CDR3 is CASSGWTYYGYTF. The CDR3 DNA reads as TGTGCCAGCAGTGGATGGACTTACTATGGCTACACCTTC. The gene calls are TRBV27 and TRBJ1-2; D is unresolved. V was trimmed by 5 bases and J by 3 bases, leaving 10 bases between them. The CDR3 has 13 amino acids. Germline V CDR1 and CDR2: MNHEY, SMNVEV (reference sequence).

The rearrangement uses TRBV4-1 and TRBJ2-7; possibly TRBD1 or TRBD2 for D (5 bases each). With 0 bases removed from V and 3 bases from J, the gap between germline ends came to 21 bases. The CDR3 totals 18 residues. Germline V gene lookup returns CDR1 MGHRA and CDR2 YSYEKL. DNA for the CDR3: TGCGCCAGCAGCCAAGAAGAGGGGACGGCCCGAATTGACTACGAGCAGTACTTC. It yields the protein CASSQEEGTARIDYEQYF.

The chain recombines TRBV24-1 with TRBJ1-5, with TRBD1 matching over 9 bases. The CDR3 sequence is 14 residues long. With V trimmed by 9 bases and J by 1 base, 3 bases remained unmatched. Germline CDR1 KGHDR, CDR2 SFDVKD. CDR3 DNA: TGTGCCACCGCCGGGACAGGGAGCAATCAGCCCCAGCATTTT. It yields the protein CATAGTGSNQPQHF.

The V and J genes are TRBV20-1 and TRBJ1-2; TRBD1 aligns across 7 bases. J lost 6 bases, V lost 6 bases, and 10 bases had no gene match. This CDR3 comprises 13 residues. CDR1 and CDR2 (germline): DFQATT, SNEGSKA (reference sequence). The chain's CDR3 is CSAVTQGVDGYTF. DNA of the CDR3: TGCAGTGCCGTAACTCAGGGGGTTGATGGCTACACCTTC.

The V gene is TRBV7-9, the J gene TRBJ2-2; 8 nucleotides match TRBD1. Trimming removed 8 bases from V and 6 bases from J; junction bases left unmatched: 8. The CDR3 runs 14 residues. Germline V gene lookup returns CDR1 SEHNR and CDR2 FQNEAQ (reference sequence). Here the CDR3 reads CASPGDRSPGELFF. In DNA form, the CDR3 reads TGTGCCAGCCCCGGGGACAGGTCCCCCGGGGAGCTGTTTTTT.

The rearrangement joins TRBV9 to TRBJ2-2; the match to TRBD2 covers 8 bases. This CDR3 has 16 residues. V shed 6 bases and J 1 base; nucleotides not matched to a gene: 8. CDR1 and CDR2 (germline): SGDLS, YYNGEE. This CDR3 is CASKGPAGENTGELFF. DNA for the CDR3: TGTGCCAGCAAGGGGCCAGCGGGGGAGAACACCGGGGAGCTGTTTTTT.

This sequence joins TRBV19 and TRBJ2-7; D call uncertain. V lost 0 bases, J lost 1 base, and 7 bases lay in between. The CDR3 extends over 14 amino acids. Germline V lookup: CDR1 LNHDA, CDR2 SQIVND (reference sequence). This CDR3 is CASSIEGNSYEQYF. Here the CDR3 DNA reads TGTGCCAGTAGTATAGAGGGTAATTCCTACGAGCAGTACTTC.

The rearrangement joins TRBV20-1 to TRBJ1-5, with 7 bases lining up with TRBD1. Trimming took 6 bases from V and 2 from J; bases not matched to a gene: 7. Germline V gene data show CDR1 as DFQATT and CDR2 as SNEGSKA (reference sequence). The CDR3 loop spans 14 amino acids. CDR3 in DNA: TGCAGTGCCGTACAGGGGTTTGGCAATCAGCCCCAGCATTTT. Translated: CSAVQGFGNQPQHF.

CDR3 sequence reads: CASSFEGNYGYTF. The CDR3 region has the DNA TGTGCCAGCAGCTTCGAGGGTAACTATGGCTACACCTTC. The chain has TRBV5-6 and TRBJ1-2, with D uncertain. Germline-derived CDR1 and CDR2 are SGHDT and YYEEEE. The CDR3 consists of 13 residues. The V and J ends lost 2 bases and 1 base respectively, with 6 bases between them.

CDR3 nucleotides: TGTGCCAGCCGCGCCGGGACGAACACTGAAGCTTTCTTT. It specifies CASRAGTNTEAFF. The chain is built from TRBV27 and TRBJ1-1, with a tentative D call TRBD1 (5 bases). The CDR3 runs 13 residues. Germline CDR1 and CDR2: MNHEY and SMNVEV (reference sequence). The V end was cut by 8 bases, the J end by 1 base, with 11 bases between.

The chain is built from TRBV20-1 and TRBJ2-5; 7 positions match TRBD1. This CDR3 comprises 14 residues. With V trimmed by 0 bases and J by 2 bases, 3 bases remained unmatched. CDR1 and CDR2 from the germline V gene are DFQATT and SNEGSKA (reference sequence). The CDR3 bases are TGCAGTGCTAGAGAACGGGACAGTCAAGAGACCCAGTACTTC. This codes for CSARERDSQETQYF.

The chain employs TRBV6-6 and TRBJ1-2; D gene unclear. Germline V CDR1 and CDR2: MNHNY, SVGAGI (reference sequence). The CDR3 is 15 amino acids. Trimming removed 0 bases from V and 2 bases from J, with 10 bases in between. Here the CDR3 reads CASSYSGDGNYGYTF. The CDR3, as DNA: TGTGCCAGCAGTTACTCGGGAGACGGGAACTATGGCTACACCTTC.

The chain links TRBV30 to TRBJ2-5; 9 bases fit TRBD2. This CDR3 has 15 amino acids. Germline CDR1 and CDR2: GTSNPN and SVGIG (reference sequence). V was clipped by 0 bases and J by 1 base; unmatched bases: 3. Here the CDR3 reads CAWSVGLALQETQYF. CDR3 nucleotide sequence: TGTGCCTGGAGTGTAGGACTAGCGCTCCAAGAGACCCAGTACTTC. Combining the CDR3 with reference TRBV30 and TRBJ2-5 gives the whole variable domain SQTIHQWPATLVQPVGSPLSLECTVEGTSNPNLYWYRQAAGRGLQLLFYSVGIGQISSEVPQNLSASRPQDRQFILSSKKLLLSDSGFYLCAWSVGLALQETQYFGPGTRLLVL.

The J gene is TRBJ1-6, the V gene TRBV6-2 or TRBV6-3; D may be TRBD1 (6 bases). The germline CDR1 and CDR2 sequences are MNHEY and SVGEGT. This CDR3 has 15 residues. Trimming left V 0 bases short and J 7 bases short, with 10 bases between. The CDR3 protein is CASSYSAGANSPLHF. CDR3 in DNA: TGTGCCAGCAGTTACTCGGCAGGGGCGAATTCACCCCTCCACTTT.

The chain joins TRBV6-5 to TRBJ2-7, with 9 bases fitting TRBD1. The CDR3 is 14 residues long. The junction had 9 bases not matched to a gene; V was cut back by 5 bases and J by 7 bases. CDR1 is MNHEY and CDR2 is SVGAGI in the germline V gene. The CDR3 DNA follows: TGTGCCAGCAGTGCCCGGGACAGGGTTGGTGAGCAGTACTTC. As protein: CASSARDRVGEQYF.

The chain employs TRBV29-1 and TRBJ2-7, with D tentatively TRBD1 (5 bases). Germline CDR1 SQVTM, CDR2 ANQGSEA. This CDR3 region has 12 residues. V shed 3 bases and J shed 0 bases, with 6 bases lying between them. The DNA for the CDR3 is TGCAGCGTTGACCAGGGCTCCTACGAGCAGTACTTC. Its protein is CSVDQGSYEQYF.

This rearrangement joins TRBV29-1 to TRBJ2-1, with D possibly TRBD1 on 5 matching bases. Germline values: CDR1 SQVTM, CDR2 ANQGSEA. Between the trimmed V and J ends, which lost 6 bases and 2 bases, there was a span of 14 bases. CDR3 length: 14 residues. The CDR3 is CSVEPQGPYNEQFF. The CDR3 DNA is TGCAGCGTCGAACCCCAGGGCCCCTACAATGAGCAGTTCTTC.

CDR3 coding DNA: TGTGCCAGCGGCCCCGGGACAGGGCCAAGCTTCTCTAACTATGGCTACACCTTC. Translation: CASGPGTGPSFSNYGYTF. The genes are TRBV7-9 and TRBJ1-2; 9 bases match TRBD1. The V gene's germline CDR1 is SEHNR and CDR2 FQNEAQ (reference sequence). The CDR3 loop spans 18 amino acids. J was trimmed by 0 bases and V by 8 bases; bases with no gene match: 16.

This clonotype has a single count. The V call is TRBV25-1, the J call TRBJ2-3; D gene ambiguous. Germline CDR1 is MGHDK and CDR2 is SYGVNS. There are 11 residues in the CDR3. The germline V and J ends were trimmed by 2 bases and 3 bases, with 0 bases remaining between them. CDR3: CASSETDTQYF. CDR3 in DNA: TGTGCCAGCAGTGAAACAGATACGCAGTATTTT.

This clonotype was detected only once. J is TRBJ1-1 and V is TRBV29-1; D uncertain. Looked up from germline, CDR1 is SQVTM and CDR2 is ANQGSEA. This CDR3 spans 10 amino acids. Trimming pared 4 bases from V and 6 bases from J, leaving 6 bases between. The CDR3 DNA reads as TGCAGCGTTGTAAAAGCTGAAGCTTTCTTT. Translating it yields CSVVKAEAFF.

This clonotype was seen once. CDR3 nucleotides: TGTGCCAGCAGCTACGGGACAGGCTCGGGTCAGCCCCAGCATTTT. This sequence encodes CASSYGTGSGQPQHF. The rearrangement links TRBV3-1 to TRBJ1-5; the match to TRBD1 covers 8 bases. Germline V gives CDR1 LGHDT, CDR2 YNNKEL (reference sequence). The J segment lost 6 bases and the V segment lost 5 bases, leaving 9 bases of the junction unmatched. CDR3 size: 15 residues.